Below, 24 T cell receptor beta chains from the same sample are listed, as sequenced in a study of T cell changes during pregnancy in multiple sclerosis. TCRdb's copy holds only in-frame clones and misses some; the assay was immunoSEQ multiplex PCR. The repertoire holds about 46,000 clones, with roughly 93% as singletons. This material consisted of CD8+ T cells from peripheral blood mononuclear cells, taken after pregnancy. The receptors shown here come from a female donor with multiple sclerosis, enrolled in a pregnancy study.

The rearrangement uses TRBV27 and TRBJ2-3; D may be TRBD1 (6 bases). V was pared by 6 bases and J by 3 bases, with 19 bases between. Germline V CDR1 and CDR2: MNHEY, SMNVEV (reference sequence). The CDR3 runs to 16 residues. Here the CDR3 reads CASSLRSRGYTDTQYF. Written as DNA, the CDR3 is TGTGCCAGCAGCCTAAGGTCCAGGGGATATACAGATACGCAGTATTTT.

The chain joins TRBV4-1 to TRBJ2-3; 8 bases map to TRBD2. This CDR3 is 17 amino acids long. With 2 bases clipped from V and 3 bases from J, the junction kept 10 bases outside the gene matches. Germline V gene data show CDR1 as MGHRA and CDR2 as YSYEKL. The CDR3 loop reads CASSQLFSGMGTDTQYF. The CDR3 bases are TGCGCCAGCAGCCAACTATTTAGCGGGATGGGGACAGATACGCAGTATTTT.

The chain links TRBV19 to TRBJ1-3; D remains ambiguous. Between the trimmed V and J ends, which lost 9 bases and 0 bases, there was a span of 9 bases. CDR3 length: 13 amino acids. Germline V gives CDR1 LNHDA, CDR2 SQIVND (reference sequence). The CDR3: CASTNYSGNTIYF. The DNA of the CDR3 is TGTGCCAGCACTAACTACTCTGGAAACACCATATATTTT.

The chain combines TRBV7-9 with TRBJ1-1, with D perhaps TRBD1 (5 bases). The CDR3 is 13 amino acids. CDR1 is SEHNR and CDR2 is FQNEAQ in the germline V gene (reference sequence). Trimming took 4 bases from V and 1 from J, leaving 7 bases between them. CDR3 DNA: TGTGCCAGCAGCTGGACACCGAACACTGAAGCTTTCTTT. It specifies CASSWTPNTEAFF.

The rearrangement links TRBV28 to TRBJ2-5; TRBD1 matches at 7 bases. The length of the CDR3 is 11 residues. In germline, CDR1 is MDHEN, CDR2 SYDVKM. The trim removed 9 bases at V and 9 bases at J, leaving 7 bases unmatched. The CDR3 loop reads CASHQGVSQYF. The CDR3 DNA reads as TGTGCCAGTCACCAGGGGGTATCCCAGTACTTC.

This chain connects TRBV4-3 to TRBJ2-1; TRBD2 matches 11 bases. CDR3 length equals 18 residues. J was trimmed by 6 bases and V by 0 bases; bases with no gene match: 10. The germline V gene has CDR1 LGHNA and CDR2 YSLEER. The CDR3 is CASSQDLAGGPPGNEQFF. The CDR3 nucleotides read TGCGCCAGCAGCCAAGATTTAGCGGGGGGGCCCCCGGGCAATGAGCAGTTCTTC.

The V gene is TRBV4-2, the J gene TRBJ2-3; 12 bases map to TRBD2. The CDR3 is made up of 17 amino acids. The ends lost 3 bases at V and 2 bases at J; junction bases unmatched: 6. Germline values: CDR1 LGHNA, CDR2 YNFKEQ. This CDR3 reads CASSQALAGGPTDTQYF. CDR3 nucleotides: TGTGCCAGCAGCCAGGCGCTAGCGGGGGGGCCCACAGATACGCAGTATTTT.

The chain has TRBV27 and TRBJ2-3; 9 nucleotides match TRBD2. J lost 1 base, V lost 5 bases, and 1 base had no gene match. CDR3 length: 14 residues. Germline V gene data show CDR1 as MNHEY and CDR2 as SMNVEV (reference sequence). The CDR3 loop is CASSRLAGTDTQYF. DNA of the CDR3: TGTGCCAGCAGTAGACTAGCGGGCACAGATACGCAGTATTTT.

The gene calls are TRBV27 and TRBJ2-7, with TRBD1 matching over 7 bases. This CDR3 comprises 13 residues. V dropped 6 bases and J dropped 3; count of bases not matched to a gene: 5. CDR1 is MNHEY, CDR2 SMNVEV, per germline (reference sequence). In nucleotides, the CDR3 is TGTGCCAGCAGCCTGGGACAGCACTACGAGCAGTACTTC. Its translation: CASSLGQHYEQYF.

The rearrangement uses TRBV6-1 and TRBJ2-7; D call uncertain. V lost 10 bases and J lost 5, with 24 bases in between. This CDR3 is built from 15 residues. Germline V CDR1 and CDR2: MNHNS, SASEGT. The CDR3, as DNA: TGTGCCACCTCCCAGGCCTCGTGGCCCTTGGACGAGCAGTACTTC. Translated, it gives CATSQASWPLDEQYF.

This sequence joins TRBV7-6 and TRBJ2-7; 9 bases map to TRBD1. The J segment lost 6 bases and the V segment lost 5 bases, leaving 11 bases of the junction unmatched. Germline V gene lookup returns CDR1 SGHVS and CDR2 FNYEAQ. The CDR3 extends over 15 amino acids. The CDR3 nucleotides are TGTGCCAGCAGCACATACAGGGGGCCTTCTCGCGAGCAGTACTTC. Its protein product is CASSTYRGPSREQYF.

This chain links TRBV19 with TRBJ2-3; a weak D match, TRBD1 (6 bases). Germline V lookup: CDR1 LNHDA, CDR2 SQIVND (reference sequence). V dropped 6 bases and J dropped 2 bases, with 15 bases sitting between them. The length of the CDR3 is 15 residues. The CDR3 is CASSLTGRSTDTQYF. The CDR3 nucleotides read TGTGCCAGTAGCCTGACAGGACGGTCCACAGATACGCAGTATTTT.

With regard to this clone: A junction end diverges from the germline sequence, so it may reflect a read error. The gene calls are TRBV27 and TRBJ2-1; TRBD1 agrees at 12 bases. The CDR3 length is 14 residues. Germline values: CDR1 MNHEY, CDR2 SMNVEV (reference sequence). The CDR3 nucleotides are TGTGCCAGCAGTGGGACAGGGGGCTACTATGAGCAGTTCTTC. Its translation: CASSGTGGYYEQFF.

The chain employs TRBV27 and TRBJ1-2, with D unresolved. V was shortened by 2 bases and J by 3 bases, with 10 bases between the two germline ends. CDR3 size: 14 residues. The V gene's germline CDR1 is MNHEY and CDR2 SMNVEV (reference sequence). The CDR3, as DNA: TGTGCCAGCAGTTTAGGGCCCACAGACTATGGCTACACCTTC. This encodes CASSLGPTDYGYTF.

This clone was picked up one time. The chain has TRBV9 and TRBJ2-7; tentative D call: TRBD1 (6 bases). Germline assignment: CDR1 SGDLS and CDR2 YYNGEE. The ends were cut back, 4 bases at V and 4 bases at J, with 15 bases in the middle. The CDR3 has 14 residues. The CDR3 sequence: CASSSGQGLYEQYF. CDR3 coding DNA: TGTGCCAGCAGCTCGGGGCAGGGGCTATACGAGCAGTACTTC.

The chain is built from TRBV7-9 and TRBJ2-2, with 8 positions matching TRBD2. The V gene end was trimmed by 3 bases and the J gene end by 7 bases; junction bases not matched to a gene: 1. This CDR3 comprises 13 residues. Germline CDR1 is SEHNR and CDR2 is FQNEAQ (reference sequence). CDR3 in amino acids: CASSFGGDGELFF. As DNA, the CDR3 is TGTGCCAGCAGCTTCGGGGGGGACGGGGAGCTGTTTTTT.

The chain's CDR3 is CASIPGGNVFDEKLFF. CDR3 coding DNA: TGTGCCAGCATTCCGGGGGGGAATGTGTTTGATGAAAAACTGTTTTTT. The V and J genes are TRBV7-9 and TRBJ1-4, with a weak D call TRBD1 (5 bases). V was shortened by 7 bases and J by 6 bases, with 21 bases between the two germline ends. Germline V gene sequence: CDR1 SEHNR, CDR2 FQNEAQ (reference sequence). This CDR3 has 16 amino acids.

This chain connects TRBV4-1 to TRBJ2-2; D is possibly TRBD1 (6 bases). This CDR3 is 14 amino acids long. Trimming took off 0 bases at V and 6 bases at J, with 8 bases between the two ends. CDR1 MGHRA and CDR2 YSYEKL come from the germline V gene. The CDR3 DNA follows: TGCGCCAGCAGCCAAGAACAGGGTGCCGGGGAGCTGTTTTTT. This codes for CASSQEQGAGELFF.

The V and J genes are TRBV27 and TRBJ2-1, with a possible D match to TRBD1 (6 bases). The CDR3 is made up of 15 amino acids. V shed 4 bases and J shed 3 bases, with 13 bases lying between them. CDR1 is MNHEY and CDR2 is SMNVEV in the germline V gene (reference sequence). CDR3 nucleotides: TGTGCCAGCAGTTCCTTGACAGGCGGCTACAATGAGCAGTTCTTC. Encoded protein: CASSSLTGGYNEQFF.

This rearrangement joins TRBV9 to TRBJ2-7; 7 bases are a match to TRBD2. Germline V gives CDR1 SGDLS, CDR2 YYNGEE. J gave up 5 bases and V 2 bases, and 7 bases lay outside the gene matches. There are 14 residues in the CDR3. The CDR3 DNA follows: TGTGCCAGCAGCGTCGGGGGGAGTAGCGACGAGCAGTACTTC. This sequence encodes CASSVGGSSDEQYF.

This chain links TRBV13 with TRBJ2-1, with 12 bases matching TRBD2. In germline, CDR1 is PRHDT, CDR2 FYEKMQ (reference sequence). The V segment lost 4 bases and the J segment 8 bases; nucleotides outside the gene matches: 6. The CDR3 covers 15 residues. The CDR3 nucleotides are TGTGCCAGCAGCTCCCCGACTAGCGGGAGTTATGAGCAGTTCTTC. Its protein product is CASSSPTSGSYEQFF.

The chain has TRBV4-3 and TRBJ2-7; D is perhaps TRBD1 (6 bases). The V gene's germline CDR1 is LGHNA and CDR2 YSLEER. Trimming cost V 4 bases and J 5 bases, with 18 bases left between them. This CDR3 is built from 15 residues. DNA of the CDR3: TGCGCCAGCAGCCCAAAGAAACAGGGAAGGGACGAGCAGTACTTC. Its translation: CASSPKKQGRDEQYF.

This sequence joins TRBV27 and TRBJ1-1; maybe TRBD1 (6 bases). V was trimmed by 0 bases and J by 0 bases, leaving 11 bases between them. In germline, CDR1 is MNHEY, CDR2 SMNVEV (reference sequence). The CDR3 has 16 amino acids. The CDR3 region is CASSLSQGTMNTEAFF. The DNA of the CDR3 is TGTGCCAGCAGTTTATCACAGGGTACGATGAACACTGAAGCTTTCTTT.

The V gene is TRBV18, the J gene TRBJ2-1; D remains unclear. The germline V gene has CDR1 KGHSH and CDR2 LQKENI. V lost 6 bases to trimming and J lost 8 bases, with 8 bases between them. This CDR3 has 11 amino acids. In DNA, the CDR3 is TGTGCCAGCTCCCATGAGTATGAGCAGTTCTTC. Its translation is CASSHEYEQFF. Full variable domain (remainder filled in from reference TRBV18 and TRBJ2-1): NAGVMQNPRHLVRRRGQEARLRCSPMKGHSHVYWYRQLPEEGLKFMVYLQKENIIDESGMPKERFSAEFPKEGPSILRIQQVVRGDSAAYFCASSHEYEQFFGPGTRLTVL.